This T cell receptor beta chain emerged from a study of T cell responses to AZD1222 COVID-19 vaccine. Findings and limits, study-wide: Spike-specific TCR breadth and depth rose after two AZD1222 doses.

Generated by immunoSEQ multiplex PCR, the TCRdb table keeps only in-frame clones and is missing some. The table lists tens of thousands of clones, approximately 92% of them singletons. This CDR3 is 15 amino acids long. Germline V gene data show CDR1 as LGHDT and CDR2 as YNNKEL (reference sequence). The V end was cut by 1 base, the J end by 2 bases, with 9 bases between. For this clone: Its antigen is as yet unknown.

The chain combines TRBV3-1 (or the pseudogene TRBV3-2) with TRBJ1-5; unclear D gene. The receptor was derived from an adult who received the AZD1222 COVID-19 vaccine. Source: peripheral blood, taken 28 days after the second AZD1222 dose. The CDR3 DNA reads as TGTGCCAGCAGCCAAGGGGCAGGACGCAATCAGCCCCAGCATTTT. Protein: CASSQGAGRNQPQHF.